This T cell receptor beta chain originates from a study of cytomegalovirus exposure and HLA in healthy donors. The primer mix had 60 Vbeta and 13 Jbeta primers. Per the original data handling: In a later analysis, the count reached 75 million to 90 million unique TCR beta chains, with about 12 million shared. Sequencing was performed with immunoSEQ multiplex PCR; in TCRdb, only in-frame clones are kept and a portion is missing. V, J and clone size derive from that table, while D and trimming were established from the DNA sequence. Altogether about 120,000 clones are present, about 79% being singletons, with the ten largest covering 2% to 2.5%. A word on this clone: The target antigen is unknown.

Points from the study as a whole: Owing to their indistinguishability, certain V segments, notably TRBV6-2 and TRBV6-3, were excluded. CMV antigen specificity of a few CMV-associated chains was confirmed in vitro. Analysis was carried out at a later point, and it linked a missense DCLRE1C variant to TCR beta V- and J-gene trimming.

Germline CDR1 is MDHEN and CDR2 is SYDVKM. Trimming left V 7 bases short and J 1 base short, with 17 bases between. CDR3 length: 15 residues. The rearrangement joins TRBV28 to TRBJ2-7, with D possibly matching TRBD1 (6 bases). This TCR came from a man aged 18 to 29 in good health and CMV-seronegative. Sequenced sample: PBMCs. CDR3 nucleotide sequence: TGTGCCAGCACAGGGGAACCTCCTAAATCCTACGAGCAGTACTTC. Translated: CASTGEPPKSYEQYF.